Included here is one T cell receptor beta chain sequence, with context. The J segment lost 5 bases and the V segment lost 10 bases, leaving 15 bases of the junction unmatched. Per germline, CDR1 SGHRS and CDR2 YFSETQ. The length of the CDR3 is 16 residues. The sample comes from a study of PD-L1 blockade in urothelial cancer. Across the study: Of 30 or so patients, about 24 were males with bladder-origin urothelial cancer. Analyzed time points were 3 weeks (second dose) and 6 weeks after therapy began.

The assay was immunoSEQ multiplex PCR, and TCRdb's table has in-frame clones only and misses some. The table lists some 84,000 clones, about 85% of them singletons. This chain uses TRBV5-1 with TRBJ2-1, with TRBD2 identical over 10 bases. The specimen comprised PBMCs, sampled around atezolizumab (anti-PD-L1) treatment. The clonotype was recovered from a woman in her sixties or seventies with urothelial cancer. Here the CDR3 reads CALASFSSGSDNEQFF. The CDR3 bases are TGCGCCCTCGCCTCTTTCTCTAGCGGGAGTGACAATGAGCAGTTCTTC.